This entry lists 3 T cell receptor beta chains sequenced from one sample in a study of graft-versus-host responses after intestinal transplantation. What these receptors recognize is not known. This table comes from immunoSEQ multiplex PCR, and its TCRdb copy is limited to in-frame clones, with some not included. Of 80,000 to 95,000 clones listed, around nine tenths are singletons. The sequencing here drew on unstimulated CD8+ T cells sorted from spleen or lymph node cells, taken before intestinal transplant. These TCRs come from a human donor who received an intestinal transplant.

Comments on this clone: Other DNA sequences within the sample encode an identical CDR3. The rearrangement joins TRBV11-2 to TRBJ2-7; D may be TRBD1 (6 bases). V lost 6 bases and J lost 3, with 9 bases in between. The CDR3 has 12 residues. Germline V gene data show CDR1 as SGHAT and CDR2 as FQNNGV. This CDR3 is CASSSDSYEQYF. CDR3 coding DNA: TGTGCCAGCAGTTCGGACAGCTACGAGCAGTACTTC.

V gene TRBV28 combines with J gene TRBJ2-5; D is possibly TRBD2 (6 bases). The V end was cut by 2 bases, the J end by 0 bases, with 16 bases between. CDR3 length: 17 amino acids. CDR1 and CDR2 (germline): MDHEN, SYDVKM. The CDR3 reads CASSLMEGLGYQETQYF. The DNA of the CDR3 is TGTGCCAGCAGTTTAATGGAGGGGCTTGGGTACCAAGAGACCCAGTACTTC.

V is TRBV6-5 and J is TRBJ2-7; either TRBD1 or TRBD2 may supply D (6 bases each). This CDR3 is built from 15 residues. Germline V gene sequence: CDR1 MNHEY, CDR2 SVGAGI. Trimming removed 5 bases at V and 7 bases at J, with 21 bases between. CDR3 sequence (DNA): TGTGCCAGCAGTCCCCCTCCCGGGGGACACTTTGAGCAGTACTTC. Protein product: CASSPPPGGHFEQYF.